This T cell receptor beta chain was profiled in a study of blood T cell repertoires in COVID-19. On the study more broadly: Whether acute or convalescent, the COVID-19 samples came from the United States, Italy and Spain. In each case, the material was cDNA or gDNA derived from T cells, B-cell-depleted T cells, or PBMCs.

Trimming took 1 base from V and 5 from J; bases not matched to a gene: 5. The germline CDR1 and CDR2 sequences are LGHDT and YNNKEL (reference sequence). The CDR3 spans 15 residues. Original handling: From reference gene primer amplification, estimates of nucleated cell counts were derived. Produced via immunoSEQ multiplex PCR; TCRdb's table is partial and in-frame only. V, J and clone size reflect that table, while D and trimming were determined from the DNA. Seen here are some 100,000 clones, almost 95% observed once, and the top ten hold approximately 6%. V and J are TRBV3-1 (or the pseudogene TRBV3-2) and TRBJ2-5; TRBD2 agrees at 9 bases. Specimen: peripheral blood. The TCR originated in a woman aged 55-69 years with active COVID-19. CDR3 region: CASSQAAGGRETQYF. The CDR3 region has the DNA TGTGCCAGCAGCCAAGCTGCGGGGGGGCGTGAGACCCAGTACTTC.